This passage covers 21 T cell receptor beta chains from one sample sequenced in a study of cytomegalovirus exposure and HLA in healthy donors. PCR was performed using 60 Vbeta and 13 Jbeta primers. The protocol was immunoSEQ multiplex PCR, while the TCRdb copy is restricted to in-frame clones and leaves out a portion. The repertoire has about 160,000 clones, around 77% of them found once; the top ten carry more than 2%. The sample comprised PBMCs. The receptors derive from a man aged 45-65 years in good health and CMV-seropositive.

The rearrangement joins TRBV5-8 to TRBJ2-5; D is undetermined. This CDR3 comprises 15 residues. V was trimmed by 8 bases and J by 2 bases, leaving 19 bases between them. Germline CDR1 reads SGHTS; CDR2 reads YDEGEE. Written as DNA, the CDR3 is TGTGCCAGAACTCCCACGGGTACGTCACAAGAGACCCAGTACTTC. Amino acids: CARTPTGTSQETQYF.

The chain combines TRBV29-1 with TRBJ2-3; D is perhaps TRBD2 (5 bases). Germline CDR1 reads SQVTM; CDR2 reads ANQGSEA. The CDR3 contains 12 residues. The V end lost 3 bases, the J end lost 1 base, and 5 bases lay between the germline ends. Written as DNA, the CDR3 is TGCAGCGTTGAGCGGGGCACAGATACGCAGTATTTT. Translating gives CSVERGTDTQYF.

This chain connects TRBV10-1 to TRBJ2-5, with D perhaps matching TRBD2 (5 bases). V lost 4 bases to trimming and J lost 5 bases, with 17 bases between them. Germline CDR1 WNHNN, CDR2 SYGVQD (reference sequence). The CDR3 has 15 amino acids. The CDR3 protein is CASSGGARRTETQYF. The CDR3 DNA sequence: TGCGCCAGCAGTGGGGGAGCGAGGCGGACCGAGACCCAGTACTTC.

This chain uses TRBV6-1 with TRBJ2-5; 10 bases line up with TRBD2. The CDR3 is 15 residues long. Per germline, CDR1 MNHNS and CDR2 SASEGT. V was pared by 6 bases and J by 2 bases, with 6 bases of the junction left unmatched. CDR3 bases: TGTGCCAGCAGGAGCGGGGGGGCGAATCAAGAGACCCAGTACTTC. It yields the protein CASRSGGANQETQYF.

V usage is TRBV9 and J usage is TRBJ2-3, with 7 positions matching TRBD2. V lost 0 bases, J lost 1 base, and 2 bases stayed unmatched. Per germline, CDR1 SGDLS and CDR2 YYNGEE. The CDR3 runs to 15 residues. CDR3 DNA sequence: TGTGCCAGCAGCGTAGGGGGGGGAGGCACAGATACGCAGTATTTT. This codes for CASSVGGGGTDTQYF.

This sequence joins TRBV10-1 and TRBJ1-3; 7 bases agree with TRBD1. V shed 6 bases and J 1 base; nucleotides not matched to a gene: 6. CDR3 size: 15 residues. Germline-derived CDR1 and CDR2 are WNHNN and SYGVQD (reference sequence). The CDR3 here is CASRAGTASGNTIYF. The CDR3 nucleotides read TGCGCCAGCAGGGCCGGGACAGCTTCTGGAAACACCATATATTTT.

The CDR3 DNA sequence: TGCGCCAGCAACGGGGGGGGCGCCCAAGAGACCCAGTACTTC. Its translation: CASNGGGAQETQYF. The chain recombines TRBV5-1 with TRBJ2-5; 8 positions agree with TRBD2. With V trimmed by 6 bases and J by 1 base, 5 bases remained unmatched. Germline lookup yields CDR1 SGHRS and CDR2 YFSETQ. The CDR3 runs 14 residues. The whole variable domain, remainder taken from reference TRBV5-1 and TRBJ2-5, is KAGVTQTPRYLIKTRGQQVTLSCSPISGHRSVSWYQQTPGQGLQFLFEYFSETQRNKGNFPGRFSGRQFSNSRSEMNVSTLELGDSALYLCASNGGGAQETQYFGPGTRLLVL.

This clone has a handful of counts. This chain connects TRBV30 to TRBJ2-7, with D perhaps TRBD1 (6 bases). The V and J ends lost 7 bases and 4 bases respectively, with 17 bases between them. The germline gives CDR1 GTSNPN, CDR2 SVGIG (reference sequence). The CDR3 is 13 residues long. CDR3 loop: CASTRRDNYEQYF. CDR3 bases: TGTGCCTCAACGCGCCGGGACAATTACGAGCAGTACTTC.

The J gene is TRBJ1-1, the V gene TRBV30; tentative D call: TRBD1 (5 bases). The V gene's germline CDR1 is GTSNPN and CDR2 SVGIG (reference sequence). Deletions cut 3 bases from V and 4 bases from J, with 9 bases between. The CDR3 is 12 amino acids. CDR3 sequence: CAWRGPGTEAFF. The CDR3 DNA follows: TGTGCCTGGAGGGGGCCGGGCACTGAAGCTTTCTTT.

The V call is TRBV7-2, the J call TRBJ2-1, with 10 bases fitting TRBD2. CDR3 length equals 15 residues. The germline V gene has CDR1 SGHTA and CDR2 FQGNSA. Unmatched junction bases numbered 7, after V lost 4 bases and J lost 7 bases. The CDR3 nucleotides are TGTGCCAGCAGCTCAAGCGGGGGGGGTTTTAATGAGCAGTTCTTC. Its translation is CASSSSGGGFNEQFF. The full variable domain, completed using reference TRBV7-2 and TRBJ2-1, is GAGVSQSPSNKVTEKGKDVELRCDPISGHTALYWYRQSLGQGLEFLIYFQGNSAPDKSGLPSDRFSAERTGGSVSTLTIQRTQQEDSAVYLCASSSSGGGFNEQFFGPGTRLTVL.

The chain employs TRBV5-1 and TRBJ1-5; TRBD1 matches at 8 bases. The CDR3 contains 15 residues. The V and J ends lost 4 bases and 5 bases, in that order; junction bases with no gene match: 8. The germline gives CDR1 SGHRS, CDR2 YFSETQ. The CDR3 is CASSIWTGLDQPQHF. CDR3 bases: TGCGCCAGCAGCATCTGGACAGGGCTTGATCAGCCCCAGCATTTT. Complete variable domain (other parts from reference TRBV5-1 and TRBJ1-5): KAGVTQTPRYLIKTRGQQVTLSCSPISGHRSVSWYQQTPGQGLQFLFEYFSETQRNKGNFPGRFSGRQFSNSRSEMNVSTLELGDSALYLCASSIWTGLDQPQHFGDGTRLSIL.

The J gene is TRBJ2-5, the V gene TRBV4-1, with 7 bases lining up with TRBD2. The germline V gene encodes CDR1 MGHRA and CDR2 YSYEKL. The V and J ends lost 0 bases and 0 bases, in that order; junction bases with no gene match: 1. The CDR3 sequence is 15 residues long. The CDR3 loop reads CASSQDGTNQETQYF. The CDR3 nucleotides read TGCGCCAGCAGCCAAGATGGGACTAACCAAGAGACCCAGTACTTC.

The genes are TRBV19 and TRBJ2-3; TRBD2 is a possible D gene (6 bases). Germline CDR1 is LNHDA and CDR2 is SQIVND (reference sequence). The V end was cut by 1 base, the J end by 0 bases, with 8 bases between. This CDR3 contains 15 residues. Here the CDR3 reads CASSIGGVSTDTQYF. CDR3 in DNA: TGTGCCAGTAGTATAGGCGGGGTGAGCACAGATACGCAGTATTTT.

The rearrangement joins TRBV5-4 to TRBJ2-5; 8 bases map to TRBD2. Germline CDR1 SGHNT, CDR2 YYREEE (reference sequence). V was pared by 4 bases and J by 2 bases, with 4 bases of the junction left unmatched. The length of the CDR3 is 14 residues. CDR3 region: CASSPGLAQETQYF. In DNA form, the CDR3 reads TGTGCCAGCAGCCCAGGACTAGCTCAAGAGACCCAGTACTTC.

This clone came up a few times. V is TRBV5-1 and J is TRBJ2-3; 9 bases align to TRBD2. The CDR3 is 17 residues long. Trimming at V came to 0 bases and at J to 3 bases, leaving 8 bases not matched to a gene. Looked up from germline, CDR1 is SGHRS and CDR2 is YFSETQ. The CDR3 reads CASSLEGGGAGTDTQYF. The CDR3 DNA sequence: TGCGCCAGCAGCTTGGAGGGCGGGGGGGCCGGTACAGATACGCAGTATTTT.

This clone was seen just once. J is TRBJ2-7 and V is TRBV2; 10 bases line up with TRBD1. V trimming: 6 bases; J trimming: 7 bases; junction bases outside the gene matches: 12. CDR1 and CDR2 (germline): SNHLY, FYNNEI. This CDR3 spans 15 amino acids. Here the CDR3 reads CASSPRGTGEGEQYF. In DNA, the CDR3 is TGTGCCAGCAGCCCACGCGGGACAGGGGAGGGTGAGCAGTACTTC.

This chain links TRBV19 with TRBJ1-5, with D unresolved. CDR3 size: 16 residues. Germline CDR1 and CDR2: LNHDA and SQIVND (reference sequence). V dropped 3 bases and J dropped 6 bases, with 18 bases sitting between them. CDR3 in amino acids: CASSMSVTRRGQPQHF. The CDR3 DNA is TGTGCCAGTAGTATGTCGGTAACAAGAAGAGGTCAGCCCCAGCATTTT.

The chain has TRBV10-2 and TRBJ2-7, with a weak D call TRBD2 (7 bases). CDR3 length: 19 residues. Deletions cut 6 bases from V and 4 bases from J, with 31 bases between. Germline loops: CDR1 WSHSY, CDR2 SAAADI. The CDR3 sequence is CASRGRQIGREGTLYEQYF. The CDR3 DNA reads TGCGCCAGCAGAGGAAGGCAAATTGGCAGGGAGGGGACATTATACGAGCAGTACTTC.

The rearrangement links TRBV28 to TRBJ1-2; D remains ambiguous. With 2 bases removed from V and 4 bases from J, the gap between germline ends came to 8 bases. CDR3 length: 13 residues. Germline CDR1 is MDHEN and CDR2 is SYDVKM. For the CDR3, the DNA is TGTGCCAGCAGTTTAGCCACAGTCTATGGCTACACCTTC. Translated, it gives CASSLATVYGYTF.

This sequence joins TRBV27 and TRBJ1-1, with 7 bases lining up with TRBD1. Germline V CDR1 and CDR2: MNHEY, SMNVEV (reference sequence). This CDR3 has 15 residues. Unmatched junction bases numbered 8, after V lost 3 bases and J lost 4 bases. In nucleotides, the CDR3 is TGTGCCAGCAGTTTCTCCTACAGGGGCGGCACTGAAGCTTTCTTT. Translation: CASSFSYRGGTEAFF.

The chain links TRBV18 to TRBJ1-2, with D uncertain. The CDR3 runs to 14 residues. Germline CDR1 KGHSH, CDR2 LQKENI. Trimming pared 6 bases from V and 2 bases from J, leaving 13 bases between. The CDR3: CASSDDIGNYGYTF. The CDR3 DNA is TGTGCCAGCTCCGACGACATTGGGAACTATGGCTACACCTTC.